Sequencing of this TCR beta chain was carried out in a study of cytomegalovirus exposure and HLA in healthy donors. The CDR3 contains 15 residues. V was pared by 5 bases and J by 1 base, with 8 bases of the junction left unmatched. Germline CDR1 and CDR2: MGHDK and SYGVNS. The PCR made use of 60 Vbeta and 13 Jbeta primers. Data came from immunoSEQ multiplex PCR; TCRdb stores just in-frame clones and leaves some out. The sample has fewer than 250,000 clones, 77% seen once. The chain is built from TRBV25-1 and TRBJ2-7; 7 bases are shared with TRBD1. The sequencing input was PBMCs. The sequence came from a woman between 25 and 40 years old in good health and CMV-seropositive. In nucleotides, the CDR3 is TGTGCCAGCAGTCCAATGACAGGGAGTTCCTACGAGCAGTACTTC. It specifies CASSPMTGSSYEQYF.